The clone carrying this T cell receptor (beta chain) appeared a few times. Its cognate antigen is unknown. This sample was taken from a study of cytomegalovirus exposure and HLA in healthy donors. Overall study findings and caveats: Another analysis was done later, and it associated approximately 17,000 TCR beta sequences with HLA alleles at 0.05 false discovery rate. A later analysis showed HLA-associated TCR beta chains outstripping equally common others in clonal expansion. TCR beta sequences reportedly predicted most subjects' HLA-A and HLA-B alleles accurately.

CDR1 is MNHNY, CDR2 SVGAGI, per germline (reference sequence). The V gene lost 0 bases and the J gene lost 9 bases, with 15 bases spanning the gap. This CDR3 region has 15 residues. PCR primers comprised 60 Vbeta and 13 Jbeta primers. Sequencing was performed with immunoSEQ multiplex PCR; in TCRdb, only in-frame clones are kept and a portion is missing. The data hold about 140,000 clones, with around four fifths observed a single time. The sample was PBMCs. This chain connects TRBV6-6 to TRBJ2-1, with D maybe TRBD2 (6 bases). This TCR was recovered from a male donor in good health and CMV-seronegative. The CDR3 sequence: CASSYSGTSRGEQFF. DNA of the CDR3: TGTGCCAGCAGTTACTCCGGGACTTCCCGGGGTGAGCAGTTCTTC.